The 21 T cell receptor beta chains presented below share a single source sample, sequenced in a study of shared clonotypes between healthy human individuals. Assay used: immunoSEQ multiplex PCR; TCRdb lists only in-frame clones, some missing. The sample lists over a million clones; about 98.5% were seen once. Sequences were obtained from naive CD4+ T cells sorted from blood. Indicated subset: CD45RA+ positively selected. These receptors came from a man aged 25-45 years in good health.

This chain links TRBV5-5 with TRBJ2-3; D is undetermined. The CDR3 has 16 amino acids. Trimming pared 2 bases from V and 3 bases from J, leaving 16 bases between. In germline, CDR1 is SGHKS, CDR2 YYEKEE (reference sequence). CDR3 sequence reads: CASSFPDFSRTDTQYF. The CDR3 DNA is TGTGCCAGCAGCTTTCCTGATTTTTCGAGGACAGATACGCAGTATTTT.

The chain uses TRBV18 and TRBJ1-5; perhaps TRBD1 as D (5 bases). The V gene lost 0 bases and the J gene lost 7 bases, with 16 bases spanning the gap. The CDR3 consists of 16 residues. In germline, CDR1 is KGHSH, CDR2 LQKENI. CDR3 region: CASSPPNFEGTQPQHF. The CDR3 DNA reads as TGTGCCAGCTCACCACCGAACTTCGAAGGGACGCAGCCCCAGCATTTT.

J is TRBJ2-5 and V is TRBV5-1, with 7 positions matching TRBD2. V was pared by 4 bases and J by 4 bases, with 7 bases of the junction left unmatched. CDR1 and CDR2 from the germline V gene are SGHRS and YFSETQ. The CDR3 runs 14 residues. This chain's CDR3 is CASSPLSGGETQYF. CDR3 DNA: TGCGCCAGCAGCCCCCTATCGGGAGGAGAGACCCAGTACTTC.

CDR3 bases: TGTGCCAGCTCACCAACGAGCCACGATCAGCCCCAGCATTTT. Translating gives CASSPTSHDQPQHF. This rearrangement joins TRBV18 to TRBJ1-5; D remains unclear. The CDR3 loop spans 14 amino acids. CDR1 KGHSH and CDR2 LQKENI come from the germline V gene. V lost 2 bases and J 5 bases, leaving 10 bases between the germline ends. Full variable domain (remainder filled in from reference TRBV18 and TRBJ1-5): NAGVMQNPRHLVRRRGQEARLRCSPMKGHSHVYWYRQLPEEGLKFMVYLQKENIIDESGMPKERFSAEFPKEGPSILRIQQVVRGDSAAYFCASSPTSHDQPQHFGDGTRLSIL.

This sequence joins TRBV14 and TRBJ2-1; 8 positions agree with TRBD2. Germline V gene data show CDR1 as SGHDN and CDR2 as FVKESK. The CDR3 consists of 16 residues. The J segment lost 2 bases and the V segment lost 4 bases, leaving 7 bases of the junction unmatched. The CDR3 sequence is CASSPLGAGAYNEQFF. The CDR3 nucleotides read TGTGCCAGCAGCCCCCTGGGAGCGGGAGCCTACAATGAGCAGTTCTTC.

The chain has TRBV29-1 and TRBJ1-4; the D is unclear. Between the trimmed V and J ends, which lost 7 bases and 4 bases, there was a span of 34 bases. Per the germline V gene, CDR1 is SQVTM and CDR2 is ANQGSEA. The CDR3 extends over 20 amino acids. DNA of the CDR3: TGCAGCGCGACCCTCCCCGGGATTCCCGCTAGGGTGGCGAATAATGAAAAACTGTTTTTT. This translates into CSATLPGIPARVANNEKLFF. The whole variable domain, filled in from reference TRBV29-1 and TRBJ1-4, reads SAVISQKPSRDICQRGTSLTIQCQVDSQVTMMFWYRQQPGQSLTLIATANQGSEATYESGFVIDKFPISRPNLTFSTLTVSNMSPEDSSIYLCSATLPGIPARVANNEKLFFGSGTQLSVL.

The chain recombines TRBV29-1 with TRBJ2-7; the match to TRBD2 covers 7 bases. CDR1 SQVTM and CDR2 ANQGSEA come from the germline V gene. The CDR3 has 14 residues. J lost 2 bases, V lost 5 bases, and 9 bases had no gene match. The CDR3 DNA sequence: TGCAGCGTTCGTCCCGGGACTACTCCCTACGAGCAGTACTTC. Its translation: CSVRPGTTPYEQYF.

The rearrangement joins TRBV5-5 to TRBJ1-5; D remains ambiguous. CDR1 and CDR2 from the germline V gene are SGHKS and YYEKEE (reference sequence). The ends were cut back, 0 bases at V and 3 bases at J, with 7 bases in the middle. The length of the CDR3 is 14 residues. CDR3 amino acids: CASSLGPVNQPQHF. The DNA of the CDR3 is TGTGCCAGCAGCTTGGGACCGGTCAATCAGCCCCAGCATTTT.

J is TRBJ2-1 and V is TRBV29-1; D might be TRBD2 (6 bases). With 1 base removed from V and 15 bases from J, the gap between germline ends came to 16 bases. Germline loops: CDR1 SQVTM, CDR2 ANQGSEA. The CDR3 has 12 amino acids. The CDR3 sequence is CSVEGGVLDGFF. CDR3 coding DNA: TGCAGCGTTGAAGGGGGGGTACTAGATGGGTTCTTC.

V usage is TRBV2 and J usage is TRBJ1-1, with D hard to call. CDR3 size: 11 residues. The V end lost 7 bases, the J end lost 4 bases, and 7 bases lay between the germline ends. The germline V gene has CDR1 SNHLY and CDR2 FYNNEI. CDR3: CASKVGTEAFF. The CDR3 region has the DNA TGTGCCAGCAAGGTGGGCACTGAAGCTTTCTTT.

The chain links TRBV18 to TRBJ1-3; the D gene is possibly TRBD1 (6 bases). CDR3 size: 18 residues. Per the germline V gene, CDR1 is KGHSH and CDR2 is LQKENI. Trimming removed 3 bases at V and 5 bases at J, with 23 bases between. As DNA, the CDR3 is TGTGCCAGCTCACCTTTGGCTCGGAGCAGGGGTAGTAGAAACACCATATATTTT. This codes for CASSPLARSRGSRNTIYF.

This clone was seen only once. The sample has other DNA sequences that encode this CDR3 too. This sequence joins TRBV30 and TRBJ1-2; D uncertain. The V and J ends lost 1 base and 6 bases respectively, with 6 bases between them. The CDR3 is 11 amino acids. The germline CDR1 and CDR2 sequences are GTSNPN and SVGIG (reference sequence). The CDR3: CAWSGTDGYTF. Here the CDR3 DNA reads TGTGCCTGGAGTGGGACTGATGGCTACACCTTC.

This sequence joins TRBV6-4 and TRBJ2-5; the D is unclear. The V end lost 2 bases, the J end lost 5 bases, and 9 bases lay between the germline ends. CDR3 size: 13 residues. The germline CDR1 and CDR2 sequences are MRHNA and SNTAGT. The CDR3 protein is CASSDEVWETQYF. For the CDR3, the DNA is TGTGCCAGCAGTGACGAGGTTTGGGAGACCCAGTACTTC.

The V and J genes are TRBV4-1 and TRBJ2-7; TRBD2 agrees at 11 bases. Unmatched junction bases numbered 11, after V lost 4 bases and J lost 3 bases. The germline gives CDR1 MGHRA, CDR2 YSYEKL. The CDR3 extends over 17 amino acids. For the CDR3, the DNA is TGCGCCAGCAGCCTCGTTCCTGTCGGGACTAGCGGCTACGAGCAGTACTTC. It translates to CASSLVPVGTSGYEQYF.

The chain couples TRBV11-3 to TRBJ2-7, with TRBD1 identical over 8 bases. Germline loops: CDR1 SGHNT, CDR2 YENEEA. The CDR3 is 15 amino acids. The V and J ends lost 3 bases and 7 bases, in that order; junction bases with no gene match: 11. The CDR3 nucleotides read TGTGCCAGCAGCTTGGGGGACAGGACCTTCGGGGAGCAGTACTTC. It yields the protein CASSLGDRTFGEQYF.

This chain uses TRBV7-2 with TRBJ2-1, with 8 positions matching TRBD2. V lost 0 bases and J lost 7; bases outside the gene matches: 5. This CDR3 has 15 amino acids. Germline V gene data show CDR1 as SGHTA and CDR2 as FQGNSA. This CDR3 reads CASSLARGAGNEQFF. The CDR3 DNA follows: TGTGCCAGCAGCTTAGCGCGGGGGGCAGGGAATGAGCAGTTCTTC. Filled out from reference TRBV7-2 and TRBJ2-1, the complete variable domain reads GAGVSQSPSNKVTEKGKDVELRCDPISGHTALYWYRQSLGQGLEFLIYFQGNSAPDKSGLPSDRFSAERTGGSVSTLTIQRTQQEDSAVYLCASSLARGAGNEQFFGPGTRLTVL.

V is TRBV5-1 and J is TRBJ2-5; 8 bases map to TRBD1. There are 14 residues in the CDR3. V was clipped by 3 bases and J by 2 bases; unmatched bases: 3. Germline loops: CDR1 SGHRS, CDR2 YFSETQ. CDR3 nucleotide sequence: TGCGCCAGCAGCTGGTGGACAGGGCAAGAGACCCAGTACTTC. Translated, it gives CASSWWTGQETQYF.

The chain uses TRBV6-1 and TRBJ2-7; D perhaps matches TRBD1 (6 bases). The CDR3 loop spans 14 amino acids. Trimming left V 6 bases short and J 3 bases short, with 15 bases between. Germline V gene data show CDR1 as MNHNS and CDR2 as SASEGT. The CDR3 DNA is TGTGCCAGCAGCCCTCCCGGACAGCGCTACGAGCAGTACTTC. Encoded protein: CASSPPGQRYEQYF.

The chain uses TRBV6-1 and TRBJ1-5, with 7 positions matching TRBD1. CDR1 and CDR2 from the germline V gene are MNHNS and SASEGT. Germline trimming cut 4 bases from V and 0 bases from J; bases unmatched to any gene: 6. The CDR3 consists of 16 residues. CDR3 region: CASSVGTVYSNQPQHF. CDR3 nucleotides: TGTGCCAGCAGTGTTGGGACAGTCTATAGCAATCAGCCCCAGCATTTT.

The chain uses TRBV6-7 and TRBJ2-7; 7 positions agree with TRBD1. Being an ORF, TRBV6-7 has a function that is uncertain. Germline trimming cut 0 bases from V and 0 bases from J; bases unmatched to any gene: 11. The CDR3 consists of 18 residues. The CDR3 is CASSYSDRMGFPSYEQYF. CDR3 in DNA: TGTGCCAGCAGTTACTCGGACAGGATGGGGTTTCCCTCCTACGAGCAGTACTTC.

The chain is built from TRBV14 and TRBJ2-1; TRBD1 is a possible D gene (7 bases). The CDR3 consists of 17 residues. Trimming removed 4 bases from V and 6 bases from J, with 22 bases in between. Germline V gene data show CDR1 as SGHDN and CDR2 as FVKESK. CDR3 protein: CASSLRRGDSRFNEQFF. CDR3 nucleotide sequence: TGTGCCAGCAGCCTCCGCAGGGGGGACAGCCGATTCAATGAGCAGTTCTTC.